The rows below give T cell receptor beta chains drawn from one sample of a study of OX40 agonist ivuxolimab in advanced cancers. Generated by immunoSEQ multiplex PCR, the TCRdb table keeps only in-frame clones and is missing some. The sample lists roughly 100,000 clones, 70% to 90% occurring once. The source material was CD4+ or CD8+ T cells sorted from blood, sampled in a trial of the OX40 agonist ivuxolimab. Receptors originate from an adult with an advanced solid tumor such as melanoma, head and neck, liver or kidney cancer. CDR3s include the opening cysteine and the closing phenylalanine or tryptophan. D genes are given only for firm matches. A clone size is listed for some rows: how often the clone was seen (once, few, many), or a class if it is expanded.

>12|.|.|TRBV7-3|TRBJ2-1
CASGPNYNEQFF
TGTGCCAGCGGTCCAAACTACAATGAGCAGTTCTTC
>13|.|.|TRBV23-1|TRBJ1-4
CASSQSGLTELFF
TGCGCCAGCAGTCAATCAGGTCTTACCGAACTGTTTTTT
>13|.|.|TRBV11-2|TRBJ2-1
CASSPRWDNEQFF
TGTGCCAGCAGCCCTAGATGGGACAATGAGCAGTTCTTC
>15|TRBD1|.|TRBV11-3|TRBJ1-2
CASSLATDRVGGYTF
TGTGCCAGCAGCTTAGCGACCGACAGGGTGGGAGGCTACACCTTC
>14|TRBD1|.|TRBV6-5|TRBJ1-4
CASSLDRGLRKLFF
TGTGCCAGCAGCCTAGACAGGGGGCTTAGAAAACTGTTTTTT
>16|.|.|TRBV4-2|TRBJ1-1
CASSRDGDSMNTEAFF
TGTGCCAGCAGCCGAGACGGAGACAGCATGAACACTGAAGCTTTCTTT
>12|TRBD2|.|TRBV2|TRBJ2-5
CATQRGGETQYF
TGTGCCACACAGCGGGGGGGGGAGACCCAGTACTTC
>13|TRBD1|.|TRBV7-2|TRBJ1-5
CASRDSLNQPQHF
TGTGCCAGCCGGGACAGCTTGAATCAGCCCCAGCATTTT
>11|.|.|TRBV30|TRBJ1-1
CASAVLAEAFF
TGTGCCTCGGCCGTACTAGCTGAAGCTTTCTTT
>14|TRBD1|.|TRBV7-2|TRBJ1-2
CASSYRQGALGYTF
TGTGCCAGCAGTTACCGACAGGGGGCTTTAGGCTACACCTTC
>13|.|.|TRBV5-6|TRBJ2-2
CASSLLITGELFF
TGTGCCAGCAGCTTATTGATCACCGGGGAGCTGTTTTTT
>15|.|.|TRBV28|TRBJ1-1
CASSPSGGGNTEAFF
TGTGCCAGCAGCCCGAGTGGGGGTGGGAACACTGAAGCTTTCTTT
>15|.|.|TRBV19|TRBJ2-7
CASSKGQGFYYEQYF
TGTGCCAGTAGTAAGGGACAAGGATTTTATTACGAGCAGTACTTC
>13|.|.|TRBV9|TRBJ1-1
CASSVDWTAEAFF
TGTGCCAGCAGCGTAGATTGGACGGCTGAAGCTTTCTTT
>13|TRBD1|.|TRBV29-1|TRBJ1-2
CSVRGTGRHGYTF
TGCAGCGTTCGAGGGACAGGGAGACATGGCTACACCTTC
>15|.|once|TRBV6-5|TRBJ1-3
CASRRTVSSGNTIYF
TGTGCCAGCAGACGGACAGTAAGCTCTGGAAACACCATATATTTT
>13|.|.|TRBV28|TRBJ2-7
CASGLASAYEQYF
TGTGCCAGCGGATTAGCTAGTGCCTACGAGCAGTACTTC
>16|.|once|TRBV2|TRBJ1-6
CASSEMGPLNNSPLHF
TGTGCCAGCAGTGAGATGGGGCCCCTCAATAATTCACCCCTCCACTTT
>15|.|.|TRBV19|TRBJ2-4
CASSIGAGAKNIQYF
TGTGCCAGTAGTATAGGGGCGGGAGCCAAAAACATTCAGTACTTC
>14|.|.|TRBV7-2|TRBJ2-7
CASSLGRGTYEQYF
TGTGCCAGCAGCTTGGGTAGAGGGACCTACGAGCAGTACTTC
>13|.|.|TRBV7-8|TRBJ1-2
CASSPDNAHGYTF
TGTGCCAGCAGCCCCGACAACGCCCATGGCTACACCTTC
>14|.|.|TRBV19|TRBJ1-5
CASSTGRINQPQHF
TGTGCCAGTAGTACGGGACGGATCAATCAGCCCCAGCATTTT
>12|.|.|TRBV7-9|TRBJ2-7
CASSWQGYEQYF
TGTGCCAGCAGCTGGCAGGGATACGAGCAGTACTTC
>13|.|once|TRBV19|TRBJ1-1
CASSSGRNTEAFF
TGTGCCAGTAGTAGCGGCAGAAACACTGAAGCTTTCTTT
>11|.|.|TRBV2|TRBJ1-1
CASSANTEAFF
TGTGCCAGCAGTGCTAACACTGAAGCTTTCTTT
>16|TRBD2|.|TRBV10-3|TRBJ2-1
CAITPQRGGTYNEQFF
TGTGCCATAACCCCCCAACGCGGGGGGACGTACAATGAGCAGTTCTTC
>17|.|few|TRBV5-1|TRBJ1-2
CASSPEVRGGGPDGYTF
TGCGCCAGCAGCCCGGAGGTCCGGGGGGGAGGTCCCGACGGCTACACCTTC
>14|.|.|TRBV5-1|TRBJ1-4
CASSKGTLMEKLFF
TGCGCCAGCAGTAAGGGGACCCTAATGGAAAAACTGTTTTTT
>15|.|.|TRBV5-6|TRBJ2-7
CASSFRYLTTYEQYF
TGTGCCAGCAGCTTTAGGTACCTAACCACCTACGAGCAGTACTTC
>13|TRBD2|.|TRBV2|TRBJ2-7
CASRSGGPYEQYF
TGTGCCAGCAGAAGCGGGGGTCCCTACGAGCAGTACTTC
>13|.|.|TRBV30|TRBJ1-1
CAWSPNMNTEAFF
TGTGCCTGGAGCCCTAACATGAACACTGAAGCTTTCTTT